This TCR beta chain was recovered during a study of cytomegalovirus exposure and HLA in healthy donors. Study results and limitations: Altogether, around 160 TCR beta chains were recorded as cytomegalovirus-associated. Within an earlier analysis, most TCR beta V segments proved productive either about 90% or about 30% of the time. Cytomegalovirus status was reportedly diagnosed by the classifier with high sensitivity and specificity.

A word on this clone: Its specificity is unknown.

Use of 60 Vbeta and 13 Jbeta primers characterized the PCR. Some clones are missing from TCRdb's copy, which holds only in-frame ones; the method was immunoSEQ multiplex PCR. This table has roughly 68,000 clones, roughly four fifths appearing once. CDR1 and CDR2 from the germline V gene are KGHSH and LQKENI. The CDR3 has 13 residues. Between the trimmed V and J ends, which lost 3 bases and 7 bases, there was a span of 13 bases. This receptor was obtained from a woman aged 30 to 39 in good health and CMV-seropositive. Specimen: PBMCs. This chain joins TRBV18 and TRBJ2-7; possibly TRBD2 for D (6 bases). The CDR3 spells CASSPLVEGEQYF. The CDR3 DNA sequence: TGTGCCAGCTCACCCCTGGTGGAGGGTGAGCAGTACTTC.